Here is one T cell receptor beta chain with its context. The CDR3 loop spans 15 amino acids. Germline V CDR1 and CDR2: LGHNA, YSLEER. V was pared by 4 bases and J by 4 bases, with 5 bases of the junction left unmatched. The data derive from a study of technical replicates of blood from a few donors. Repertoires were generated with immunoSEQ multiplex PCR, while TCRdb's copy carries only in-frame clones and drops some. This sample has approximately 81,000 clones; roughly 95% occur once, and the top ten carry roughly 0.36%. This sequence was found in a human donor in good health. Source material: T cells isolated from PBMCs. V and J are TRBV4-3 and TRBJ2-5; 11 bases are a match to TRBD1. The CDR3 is CASSPLGQGGETQYF. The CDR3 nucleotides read TGCGCCAGCAGCCCCTTGGGACAGGGGGGAGAGACCCAGTACTTC.